This TCR beta chain was sequenced in a study of T cell changes during pregnancy in multiple sclerosis. The CDR3 is 15 amino acids. The germline V gene has CDR1 SNHLY and CDR2 FYNNEI. The ends were cut back, 1 base at V and 7 bases at J, with 11 bases in the middle. Assay used: immunoSEQ multiplex PCR; TCRdb lists only in-frame clones, some missing. The sample has approximately 84,000 clones; approximately 94% are singletons. Source: peripheral blood, taken in the third trimester of pregnancy. The receptor was derived from a female donor with multiple sclerosis, enrolled in a pregnancy study. The chain combines TRBV2 with TRBJ1-6; weak D call: TRBD1 (6 bases). The CDR3 DNA is TGTGCCAGCAGTGAAGAGGGGCAGGGGAATTCACCCCTCCACTTT. This gives the protein CASSEEGQGNSPLHF.